This T cell receptor beta chain was retrieved from a study of T cell responses to AZD1222 COVID-19 vaccine. This CDR3 is built from 12 residues. V shed 5 bases and J shed 2 bases, with 9 bases lying between them. CDR1 SQVTM and CDR2 ANQGSEA come from the germline V gene. Findings of the study overall: Repertoire samples came only from after the peak T cell response. Seropositive AZD1222 recipients at baseline numbered only five or six. Reportedly, nearly half of unique spike TCRs recognized epitopes outside B.1.351/B.1.1.7 mutations. Spike-specific TCR breadth and depth grew following two AZD1222 doses.

Sequencing used immunoSEQ multiplex PCR; TCRdb keeps in-frame clones, though not all of them. The table shows 80,000 to 95,000 clones, with about 90% occurring only once. Note on this clone: Its antigen is unknown.

This chain uses TRBV29-1 with TRBJ1-2; no reliable D call. This clonotype was sampled from an adult in good health. The starting material was peripheral blood, obtained on day 0 of MenACWY control vaccination. CDR3 bases: TGCAGCGTTTCCTCCGGGAACTATGGCTACACCTTC. Translating gives CSVSSGNYGYTF. The whole variable domain, remainder taken from reference TRBV29-1 and TRBJ1-2, is SAVISQKPSRDICQRGTSLTIQCQVDSQVTMMFWYRQQPGQSLTLIATANQGSEATYESGFVIDKFPISRPNLTFSTLTVSNMSPEDSSIYLCSVSSGNYGYTFGSGTRLTVV.